These 12 T cell receptor beta chains were all obtained from the same sample, sequenced in a study of PD-L1 blockade in urothelial cancer. The time point: pretreatment peripheral blood. Generated by immunoSEQ multiplex PCR, the TCRdb table keeps only in-frame clones and is missing some. The sample contains roughly 50,000 clones, 85% of which appear only once. Specimen: PBMCs, collected around atezolizumab (anti-PD-L1) treatment. Receptor source: a man in his 70s with urothelial cancer.

This clone has just one count. This CDR3 is CAVAKKGRVGQPQHF. CDR3 nucleotides: TGTGCGGTCGCGAAAAAAGGGAGGGTAGGTCAGCCCCAGCATTTT. The chain employs TRBV21-1 and TRBJ1-5. TRBV21-1 is reported as a pseudogene. The CDR3 is 15 residues long.

The chain couples TRBV7-9 to TRBJ1-1; TRBD1 agrees at 10 bases. The CDR3 length is 17 residues. With 1 base clipped from V and 6 bases from J, the junction kept 11 bases outside the gene matches. Germline V CDR1 and CDR2: SEHNR, FQNEAQ (reference sequence). CDR3 sequence (DNA): TGTGCCAGCAGCTTAGAGGGACAGGGGCCATTCGGGGCTGAAGCTTTCTTT. As protein: CASSLEGQGPFGAEAFF. The variable domain in full, with the rest retrieved from reference TRBV7-9 and TRBJ1-1, is DTGVSQNPRHKITKRGQNVTFRCDPISEHNRLYWYRQTLGQGPEFLTYFQNEAQLEKSRLLSDRFSAERPKGSFSTLEIQRTEQGDSAMYLCASSLEGQGPFGAEAFFGQGTRLTVV.

V and J are TRBV2 and TRBJ2-1, with 9 positions matching TRBD2. CDR3 size: 16 residues. Germline CDR1 reads SNHLY; CDR2 reads FYNNEI. J lost 0 bases, V lost 5 bases, and 5 bases had no gene match. The CDR3 DNA sequence: TGTGCCAGCAGTCCTCTTAGCGGGAGCTCCTACAATGAGCAGTTCTTC. It codes for CASSPLSGSSYNEQFF.

The V gene is TRBV7-6, the J gene TRBJ2-1; no firm D call. Germline V CDR1 and CDR2: SGHVS, FNYEAQ. The CDR3 spans 14 residues. V lost 1 base to trimming and J lost 10 bases, with 14 bases between them. CDR3 nucleotides: TGTGCCAGCAGCTTAGGTCCTCTCGATAGAGAGCAGTTCTTC. Its translation is CASSLGPLDREQFF.

The chain combines TRBV29-1 with TRBJ1-2; 7 nucleotides match TRBD1. The germline V gene has CDR1 SQVTM and CDR2 ANQGSEA. V was pared by 7 bases and J by 3 bases, with 5 bases of the junction left unmatched. This CDR3 contains 12 residues. The DNA of the CDR3 is TGCAGCGCCTCGCAGGGGGACTATGGCTACACCTTC. This codes for CSASQGDYGYTF.

For the CDR3, the DNA is TGTGCCAGCAGTCTACCCTACAGTAGCGGGACTGGAGGGGAGACCCAGTACTTC. The encoded protein is CASSLPYSSGTGGETQYF. The V call is TRBV28, the J call TRBJ2-5, with 8 bases matching TRBD2. Trimming took 5 bases from V and 5 from J; bases not matched to a gene: 19. From germline, CDR1 is MDHEN and CDR2 SYDVKM. The CDR3 consists of 18 residues.

The chain employs TRBV11-2 and TRBJ2-5; 7 nucleotides align to TRBD1. Germline trimming cut 0 bases from V and 3 bases from J; bases unmatched to any gene: 19. The CDR3 covers 20 residues. Germline V gene lookup returns CDR1 SGHAT and CDR2 FQNNGV. The CDR3 DNA reads TGTGCCAGCAGCTTAGATGGTAGTCTCACAGGGGCGGCCAAGAAAGAGACCCAGTACTTC. Its translation: CASSLDGSLTGAAKKETQYF.

The chain couples TRBV4-1 to TRBJ2-2, with a tentative D call TRBD1 (9 bases). CDR1 is MGHRA and CDR2 is YSYEKL in the germline V gene. The CDR3 is made up of 17 amino acids. Trimming removed 4 bases from V and 5 bases from J, with 20 bases in between. CDR3 loop: CASSPSGGQGSTGELFF. For the CDR3, the DNA is TGCGCCAGCAGCCCCAGCGGGGGACAGGGATCTACCGGGGAGCTGTTTTTT.

This clone was recorded once. V usage is TRBV7-8 and J usage is TRBJ2-1; TRBD1 is a possible D gene (6 bases). Per the germline V gene, CDR1 is SGHVS and CDR2 is FQNEAQ. The CDR3 is 14 residues long. Between the trimmed V and J ends, which lost 5 bases and 2 bases, there was a span of 10 bases. The CDR3 coding sequence is TGTGCCAGCAGCCCGGACAGTACCTACAATGAGCAGTTCTTC. It is translated as CASSPDSTYNEQFF.

The V call is TRBV6-1, the J call TRBJ2-1, with 13 bases fitting TRBD2. The V gene's germline CDR1 is MNHNS and CDR2 SASEGT. Trimming cost V 4 bases and J 8 bases; bases outside gene matches: 2. The CDR3 runs 14 residues. CDR3 coding DNA: TGTGCCAGCAGTGTACTAGCGGGAGGGGATGAGCAGTTCTTC. It specifies CASSVLAGGDEQFF.

CDR3 in DNA: TGTGCCATCAGTCCTAGCGGGGGGGGGTACAATGAGCAGTTCTTC. This translates into CAISPSGGGYNEQFF. This sequence joins TRBV10-3 and TRBJ2-1; TRBD2 matches 12 bases. J gave up 4 bases and V 5 bases, and 3 bases lay outside the gene matches. Per germline, CDR1 ENHRY and CDR2 SYGVKD. CDR3 length equals 15 residues.

This chain uses TRBV30 with TRBJ1-3, with D uncertain. V shed 4 bases and J shed 4 bases, with 11 bases lying between them. Germline lookup yields CDR1 GTSNPN and CDR2 SVGIG (reference sequence). The CDR3 extends over 13 amino acids. The CDR3 reads CAWTRGPGNTIYF. CDR3 nucleotides: TGTGCCTGGACGAGAGGCCCCGGAAACACCATATATTTT.